Presented here are 15 T cell receptor beta chains from one specimen sequenced in a study of PD-1 blockade in classical Hodgkin lymphoma. Profiled with immunoSEQ multiplex PCR; TCRdb holds only in-frame clones, not every one. Among 75,000 to 100,000 clones listed, roughly 80% were seen once. Relapse was seen in all patients after autologous stem cell transplantation, and brentuximab vedotin exposure was variable. Sample: peripheral blood mononuclear cells (PBMCs), taken before the second cycle of nivolumab. The receptors stem from a human donor with classical Hodgkin lymphoma.

J is TRBJ1-2 and V is TRBV5-1; D unclear. Germline V gene sequence: CDR1 SGHRS, CDR2 YFSETQ. Between the trimmed V and J ends, which lost 2 bases and 4 bases, there was a span of 12 bases. The CDR3 spans 14 residues. DNA for the CDR3: TGCGCCAGCAGCTTAAGTTGGCTGCCCTATGGCTACACCTTC. Amino acids: CASSLSWLPYGYTF.

This clone turned up a few times. CDR3 sequence: CSVETAMNTEAFF. The CDR3 DNA reads as TGCAGCGTTGAAACAGCTATGAACACTGAAGCTTTCTTT. The rearrangement uses TRBV29-1 and TRBJ1-1, with unresolved D. The CDR3 has 13 amino acids. Between the trimmed V and J ends, which lost 2 bases and 0 bases, there was a span of 7 bases. Germline lookup yields CDR1 SQVTM and CDR2 ANQGSEA.

The CDR3 is CASSAAQGSNEKLFF. The CDR3 DNA sequence: TGTGCCAGCAGCGCAGCACAGGGTTCAAATGAAAAACTGTTTTTT. The chain links TRBV5-4 to TRBJ1-4; the D gene is possibly TRBD1 (6 bases). CDR3 size: 15 residues. The ends were cut back, 4 bases at V and 5 bases at J, with 15 bases in the middle. Germline V CDR1 and CDR2: SGHNT, YYREEE (reference sequence).

V is TRBV2 and J is TRBJ1-1, with D unresolved. V was trimmed by 8 bases and J by 0 bases, leaving 10 bases between them. This CDR3 contains 13 residues. The germline V gene has CDR1 SNHLY and CDR2 FYNNEI. For the CDR3, the DNA is TGTGCCAGCGAGACTAACTTGAACACTGAAGCTTTCTTT. This sequence encodes CASETNLNTEAFF.

The CDR3 region has the DNA TGTGCCAGCAGCTCTGGACAGCTCTCTGGGGCCAACGTCCTGACTTTC. Encoded protein: CASSSGQLSGANVLTF. V gene TRBV13 combines with J gene TRBJ2-6; perhaps TRBD1 as D (6 bases). The V and J ends lost 4 bases and 0 bases respectively, with 10 bases between them. Germline V gene lookup returns CDR1 PRHDT and CDR2 FYEKMQ (reference sequence). The CDR3 spans 16 residues.

The chain has TRBV14 and TRBJ2-2; 14 positions agree with TRBD2. V was clipped by 3 bases and J by 10 bases; unmatched bases: 4. Germline CDR1 SGHDN, CDR2 FVKESK. The CDR3 consists of 15 residues. The CDR3 spells CASSHGLAGGEELFF. CDR3 bases: TGTGCCAGCAGCCACGGACTAGCGGGAGGCGAGGAGCTGTTTTTT.

The chain is built from TRBV5-1 and TRBJ2-6, with D unresolved. V was clipped by 4 bases and J by 0 bases, with 14 bases between them. The CDR3 contains 17 residues. The germline V gene has CDR1 SGHRS and CDR2 YFSETQ. CDR3 in DNA: TGCGCCAGCAGCCCCTTTGGGCGGAGCTCTGGGGCCAACGTCCTGACTTTC. Encoded protein: CASSPFGRSSGANVLTF. Full variable domain (remainder filled in from reference TRBV5-1 and TRBJ2-6): KAGVTQTPRYLIKTRGQQVTLSCSPISGHRSVSWYQQTPGQGLQFLFEYFSETQRNKGNFPGRFSGRQFSNSRSEMNVSTLELGDSALYLCASSPFGRSSGANVLTFGAGSRLTVL.

CDR3: CASSLVGGEETQYF. The CDR3 region has the DNA TGTGCCAGCAGCTTGGTGGGCGGTGAAGAGACCCAGTACTTC. This chain uses TRBV5-4 with TRBJ2-5; D is unclear. Deletions cut 0 bases from V and 3 bases from J, with 9 bases between. This CDR3 is 14 amino acids long. Germline values: CDR1 SGHNT, CDR2 YYREEE (reference sequence).

The gene calls are TRBV6-1 and TRBJ1-5; D perhaps matches TRBD1 (6 bases). Trimming removed 2 bases from V and 4 bases from J, with 15 bases in between. Germline V gene data show CDR1 as MNHNS and CDR2 as SASEGT. The CDR3 is 16 amino acids. CDR3 residues: CASSELGGFSNQPQHF. Written as DNA, the CDR3 is TGTGCCAGCAGTGAATTAGGGGGATTTTCGAATCAGCCCCAGCATTTT.

Here the CDR3 DNA reads TGTGCCACGACATTTCTCGGTTCCGGGGAGCTGTTTTTT. Residues: CATTFLGSGELFF. The J gene is TRBJ2-2, the V gene TRBV19; D uncertain. The germline V and J ends were trimmed by 10 bases and 6 bases, with 15 bases remaining between them. CDR1 LNHDA and CDR2 SQIVND come from the germline V gene (reference sequence). CDR3 length: 13 residues.

The chain has TRBV18 and TRBJ1-5; TRBD1 matches 7 bases. The CDR3 totals 16 residues. Unmatched junction bases numbered 12, after V lost 4 bases and J lost 6 bases. Germline-derived CDR1 and CDR2 are KGHSH and LQKENI. The CDR3 protein is CASSRVGGAGGQPQHF. For the CDR3, the DNA is TGTGCCAGCTCACGGGTTGGAGGTGCAGGGGGTCAGCCCCAGCATTTT.

In its sample, this clone was seen once. V gene TRBV9 combines with J gene TRBJ2-1; the D gene is possibly TRBD2 (6 bases). CDR1 SGDLS and CDR2 YYNGEE come from the germline V gene. The length of the CDR3 is 16 residues. V lost 3 bases to trimming and J lost 5 bases, with 18 bases between them. The CDR3 here is CASSATGGPGDNEQFF. The CDR3 nucleotides read TGTGCCAGCAGCGCCACCGGGGGACCGGGGGACAATGAGCAGTTCTTC.

The chain recombines TRBV4-2 with TRBJ2-3; 9 bases are a match to TRBD2. Germline V gene lookup returns CDR1 LGHNA and CDR2 YNFKEQ. J was trimmed by 2 bases and V by 1 base; bases with no gene match: 10. CDR3 length equals 18 residues. The CDR3 reads CASSQAAPTSGYTDTQYF. The CDR3 DNA reads as TGTGCCAGCAGCCAAGCCGCCCCGACTAGCGGATACACAGATACGCAGTATTTT.

The CDR3 region is CASSMLATAEGTQYF. As DNA, the CDR3 is TGTGCCAGTAGTATGCTTGCGACGGCTGAAGGGACCCAGTACTTC. This rearrangement joins TRBV19 to TRBJ2-5; D gene unclear. V lost 3 bases to trimming and J lost 7 bases, with 18 bases between them. This CDR3 is 15 amino acids long. Germline loops: CDR1 LNHDA, CDR2 SQIVND (reference sequence).

V is TRBV7-2 and J is TRBJ2-3; D is perhaps TRBD1 (5 bases). The CDR3 is 13 residues long. CDR1 is SGHTA, CDR2 FQGNSA, per germline. Trimming shortened V by 4 bases and J by 1 base, and 6 bases separated the two germline ends. The DNA of the CDR3 is TGTGCCAGCAGCTCGACAGGCACAGATACGCAGTATTTT. Amino acids: CASSSTGTDTQYF.